The 15 T cell receptor beta chains given below trace back to one sample, sequenced in a study of blood T cell repertoires in COVID-19. The repertoire was sequenced with immunoSEQ multiplex PCR; TCRdb's copy has only in-frame clones and lacks some. The sample holds roughly 130,000 clones, about 88% seen once. What was sequenced was PBMCs or T cells enriched from blood (not recorded which). The receptors come from a woman in her forties or fifties who had recovered from COVID-19.

The chain is built from TRBV4-1 and TRBJ1-1; D remains ambiguous. V lost 4 bases and J 7 bases, leaving 28 bases between the germline ends. The germline V gene encodes CDR1 MGHRA and CDR2 YSYEKL. This CDR3 is built from 18 residues. The CDR3 sequence is CASSPHRGLLGWGFEAFF. The CDR3 nucleotides are TGCGCCAGCAGCCCCCACCGGGGTTTATTAGGCTGGGGTTTTGAAGCTTTCTTT.

The chain carries TRBV5-6 and TRBJ2-6, with 9 bases fitting TRBD2. The V and J ends lost 1 base and 1 base, in that order; junction bases with no gene match: 6. Germline V CDR1 and CDR2: SGHDT, YYEEEE. The CDR3 has 18 amino acids. The CDR3 spells CASSLLRGGISGANVLTF. The CDR3 DNA is TGTGCCAGCAGCTTGTTGCGGGGGGGAATTTCTGGGGCCAACGTCCTGACTTTC. The full variable domain, completed using reference TRBV5-6 and TRBJ2-6, is DAGVTQSPTHLIKTRGQQVTLRCSPKSGHDTVSWYQQALGQGPQFIFQYYEEEERQRGNFPDRFSGHQFPNYSSELNVNALLLGDSALYLCASSLLRGGISGANVLTFGAGSRLTVL.

This chain links TRBV10-1 with TRBJ2-1; D gene unclear. CDR1 and CDR2 (germline): WNHNN, SYGVQD (reference sequence). This CDR3 is built from 14 residues. Trimming pared 2 bases from V and 5 bases from J, leaving 10 bases between. The CDR3 sequence: CASSEGSRNNEQFF. CDR3 DNA: TGCGCCAGCAGTGAGGGTAGTCGAAACAATGAGCAGTTCTTC.

This rearrangement joins TRBV9 to TRBJ1-6, with D perhaps matching TRBD1 (6 bases). V was shortened by 2 bases and J by 7 bases, with 19 bases between the two germline ends. Per the germline V gene, CDR1 is SGDLS and CDR2 is YYNGEE. The CDR3 totals 17 residues. The CDR3 DNA reads as TGTGCCAGCAGCGTGGATGCGATGGGGCAGGGGAATTCACCCCTCCACTTT. Its protein product is CASSVDAMGQGNSPLHF.

This clone was counted once. The V and J genes are TRBV5-1 and TRBJ1-3, with unresolved D. The CDR3 is 16 amino acids. The germline V and J ends were trimmed by 1 base and 0 bases, with 11 bases remaining between them. From germline, CDR1 is SGHRS and CDR2 YFSETQ. CDR3 loop: CASSLNSGNSGNTIYF. CDR3 in DNA: TGCGCCAGCAGCTTGAACAGCGGCAACTCTGGAAACACCATATATTTT. The complete variable domain, with remaining parts taken from reference TRBV5-1 and TRBJ1-3, reads KAGVTQTPRYLIKTRGQQVTLSCSPISGHRSVSWYQQTPGQGLQFLFEYFSETQRNKGNFPGRFSGRQFSNSRSEMNVSTLELGDSALYLCASSLNSGNSGNTIYFGEGSWLTVV.

The rearrangement uses TRBV7-8 and TRBJ2-3, with 11 bases identical to TRBD2. The CDR3 contains 15 residues. Germline V gene sequence: CDR1 SGHVS, CDR2 FQNEAQ. V trimming: 3 bases; J trimming: 5 bases; junction bases outside the gene matches: 4. The CDR3 region has the DNA TGTGCCAGCAGCTTTAGCGGGGGGGCGGGAGATACGCAGTATTTT. Protein sequence: CASSFSGGAGDTQYF.

This chain joins TRBV30 and TRBJ1-5, with 7 positions matching TRBD1. This CDR3 contains 16 residues. J was trimmed by 2 bases and V by 0 bases; bases with no gene match: 7. The germline gives CDR1 GTSNPN, CDR2 SVGIG (reference sequence). The CDR3 nucleotides read TGTGCCTGGAGTGTTTCGGCCGGACAGGGCAATCAGCCCCAGCATTTT. Encoded protein: CAWSVSAGQGNQPQHF.

The rearrangement links TRBV24-1 to TRBJ1-1, with TRBD1 matching 9 bases. The germline CDR1 and CDR2 sequences are KGHDR and SFDVKD. This CDR3 has 12 residues. Trimming cost V 8 bases and J 8 bases; bases outside gene matches: 5. The CDR3 coding sequence is TGTGCCACCATGGGACAGGGAGAGGAAGCTTTCTTT. Amino acids: CATMGQGEEAFF.

The rearrangement uses TRBV7-2 and TRBJ2-7; the D gene is possibly TRBD2 (7 bases). Germline V gene data show CDR1 as SGHTA and CDR2 as FQGNSA. This CDR3 spans 16 amino acids. Deletions cut 1 base from V and 2 bases from J, with 15 bases between. Here the CDR3 reads CASSLGVGGRTYEQYF. The CDR3 nucleotides read TGTGCCAGCAGCTTAGGTGTCGGGGGGCGAACCTACGAGCAGTACTTC.

The chain joins TRBV7-2 to TRBJ1-2, with 9 positions matching TRBD1. CDR3 length: 16 residues. Germline values: CDR1 SGHTA, CDR2 FQGNSA. The J segment lost 4 bases and the V segment lost 6 bases, leaving 12 bases of the junction unmatched. CDR3 bases: TGTGCCAGCAGGCCGCCGGGACAGGGTCCCCGCTATGGCTACACCTTC. It translates to CASRPPGQGPRYGYTF.

V gene TRBV6-4 combines with J gene TRBJ2-7, with TRBD2 identical over 7 bases. With V trimmed by 4 bases and J by 2 bases, 5 bases remained unmatched. The germline CDR1 and CDR2 sequences are MRHNA and SNTAGT. This CDR3 is built from 14 residues. CDR3 sequence: CASSVASGAYEQYF. CDR3 DNA sequence: TGTGCCAGCAGTGTGGCTAGCGGCGCCTACGAGCAGTACTTC.

The CDR3 protein is CASSFRGTGLAFVTQYF. As DNA, the CDR3 is TGTGCCAGCAGCTTCCGAGGAACGGGACTAGCCTTCGTGACCCAGTACTTC. The rearrangement links TRBV7-8 to TRBJ2-5; 9 bases are a match to TRBD2. Germline trimming cut 3 bases from V and 7 bases from J; bases unmatched to any gene: 15. Germline assignment: CDR1 SGHVS and CDR2 FQNEAQ. This CDR3 is 17 amino acids long.

The rearrangement joins TRBV5-4 to TRBJ2-2; D unresolved. The CDR3 covers 15 residues. V was trimmed by 2 bases and J by 4 bases, leaving 12 bases between them. CDR1 SGHNT and CDR2 YYREEE come from the germline V gene (reference sequence). The DNA for the CDR3 is TGTGCCAGCAGCTTCCGGCTCACGGGCACCGGGGAGCTGTTTTTT. Its translation is CASSFRLTGTGELFF.

This chain links TRBV7-2 with TRBJ1-4; D is possibly TRBD1 (5 bases). The V end lost 7 bases, the J end lost 13 bases, and 16 bases lay between the germline ends. The CDR3 has 12 amino acids. From germline, CDR1 is SGHTA and CDR2 FQGNSA. The CDR3 reads CASIGTDGRLFF. CDR3 DNA sequence: TGTGCCAGCATCGGGACTGACGGTAGACTGTTTTTT.

This clone was counted once. This rearrangement joins TRBV5-4 to TRBJ2-7, with D unclear. V was clipped by 5 bases and J by 1 base, with 10 bases between them. The CDR3 length is 13 residues. Per germline, CDR1 SGHNT and CDR2 YYREEE (reference sequence). CDR3 bases: TGTGCCAGCAGTCAATACGAGTCCTACGAGCAGTACTTC. This translates into CASSQYESYEQYF.